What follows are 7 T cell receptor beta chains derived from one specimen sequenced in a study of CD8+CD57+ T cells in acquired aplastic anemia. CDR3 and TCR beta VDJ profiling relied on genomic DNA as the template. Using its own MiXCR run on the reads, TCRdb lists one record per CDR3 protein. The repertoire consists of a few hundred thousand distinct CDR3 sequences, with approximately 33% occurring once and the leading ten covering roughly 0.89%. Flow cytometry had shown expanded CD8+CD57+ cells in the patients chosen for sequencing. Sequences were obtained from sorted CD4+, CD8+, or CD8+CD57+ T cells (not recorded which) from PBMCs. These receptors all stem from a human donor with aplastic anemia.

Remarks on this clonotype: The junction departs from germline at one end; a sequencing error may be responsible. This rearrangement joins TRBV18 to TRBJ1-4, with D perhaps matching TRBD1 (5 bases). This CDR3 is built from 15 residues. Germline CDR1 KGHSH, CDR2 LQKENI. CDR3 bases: TGTGCCAGCTCAGTACTAAGCGGGGCTAATGAAAAACTGGTTTTT. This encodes CASSVLSGANEKLVF.

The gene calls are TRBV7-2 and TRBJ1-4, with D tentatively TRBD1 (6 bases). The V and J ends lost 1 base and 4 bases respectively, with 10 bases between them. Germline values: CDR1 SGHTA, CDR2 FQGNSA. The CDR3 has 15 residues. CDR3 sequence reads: CASSLVGGLNEKLFF. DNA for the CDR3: TGTGCCAGCAGCTTAGTGGGGGGGCTTAATGAAAAACTGTTTTTT.

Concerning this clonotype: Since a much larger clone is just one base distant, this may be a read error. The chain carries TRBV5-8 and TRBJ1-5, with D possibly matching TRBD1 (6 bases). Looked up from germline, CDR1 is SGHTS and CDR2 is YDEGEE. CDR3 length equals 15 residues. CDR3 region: CASSKTGASNQLQHF. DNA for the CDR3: TGTGCCAGCAGCAAGACAGGCGCCAGCAATCAGCTCCAGCATTTT.

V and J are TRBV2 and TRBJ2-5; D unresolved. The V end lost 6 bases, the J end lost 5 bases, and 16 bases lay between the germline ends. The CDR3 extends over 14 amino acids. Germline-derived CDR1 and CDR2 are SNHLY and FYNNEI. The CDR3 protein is CASSLAPAVETQYF. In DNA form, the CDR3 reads TGTGCCAGCAGCTTAGCCCCCGCAGTGGAGACCCAGTACTTC.

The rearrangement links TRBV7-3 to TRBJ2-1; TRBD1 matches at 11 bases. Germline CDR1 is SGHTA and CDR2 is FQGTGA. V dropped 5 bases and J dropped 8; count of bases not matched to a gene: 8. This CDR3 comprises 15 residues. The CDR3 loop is CASSLGQGALHEQFF. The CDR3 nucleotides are TGTGCCAGCAGCCTCGGACAGGGGGCTCTGCATGAGCAGTTCTTC.

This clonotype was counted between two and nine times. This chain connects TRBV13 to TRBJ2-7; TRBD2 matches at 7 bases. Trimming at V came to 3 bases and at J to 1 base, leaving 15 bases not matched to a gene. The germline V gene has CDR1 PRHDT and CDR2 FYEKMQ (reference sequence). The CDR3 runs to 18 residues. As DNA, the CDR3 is TGTGCCAGCAGCTTGGAGGGATCCGCCGGGACTAATTCCTACGAGCAGTACTTC. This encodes CASSLEGSAGTNSYEQYF.

The DNA for the CDR3 is TGTGCCACCAGCAGTTACAGGGGGAATTCACCCCTCCACTTT. As protein: CATSSYRGNSPLHF. The chain links TRBV15 to TRBJ1-6, with 8 bases matching TRBD1. The CDR3 is made up of 14 amino acids. With 3 bases clipped from V and 7 bases from J, the junction kept 2 bases outside the gene matches. Germline V lookup: CDR1 LNHNV, CDR2 YYDKDF (reference sequence).